Below, 20 T cell receptor beta chains from the same sample are listed, as sequenced in a study of a mutant IDH1 vaccine in newly diagnosed glioma. Indicated time point: week 35, safety follow-up. Every single dose of the vaccine, 300 ug of mutant IDH1 20-mer peptide, came with topical imiquimod. The assay was immunoSEQ multiplex PCR, and TCRdb's table has in-frame clones only and misses some. The sample shows 50,000 to 75,000 clones, 60% to 75% of them seen only once. Antigen specificity for these receptors is unknown. The sample was PBMCs, taken from a glioma patient whose treatment included an IDH1 peptide vaccine. Receptor source: a man aged 45-65 years with glioma.

This clone appeared a few times. The chain joins TRBV4-1 to TRBJ1-5; TRBD1 might be the D (6 bases). CDR1 and CDR2 from the germline V gene are MGHRA and YSYEKL. Trimming left V 4 bases short and J 4 bases short, with 11 bases between. The CDR3 spans 14 residues. CDR3 in DNA: TGCGCCAGCAGCCCAGTCACAGGGAATCAGCCCCAGCATTTT. Encoded protein: CASSPVTGNQPQHF.

This chain's CDR3 is CASRGAGVGNTIYF. The CDR3 DNA reads as TGTGCCAGCAGGGGCGCAGGGGTTGGAAACACCATATATTTT. J is TRBJ1-3 and V is TRBV6-5; D is possibly TRBD1 (6 bases). The CDR3 is 14 amino acids. Germline V gives CDR1 MNHEY, CDR2 SVGAGI. The V gene lost 6 bases and the J gene lost 3 bases, with 12 bases spanning the gap.

V and J are TRBV30 and TRBJ2-3; 9 bases fit TRBD2. V was pared by 2 bases and J by 6 bases, with 6 bases of the junction left unmatched. The germline CDR1 and CDR2 sequences are GTSNPN and SVGIG (reference sequence). The CDR3 has 14 residues. This CDR3 reads CAWSRTSVSDTQYF. The CDR3 DNA reads TGTGCCTGGAGTCGGACTAGCGTCTCGGATACGCAGTATTTT. Together with reference TRBV30 and TRBJ2-3, the CDR3 gives the full variable domain: SQTIHQWPATLVQPVGSPLSLECTVEGTSNPNLYWYRQAAGRGLQLLFYSVGIGQISSEVPQNLSASRPQDRQFILSSKKLLLSDSGFYLCAWSRTSVSDTQYFGPGTRLTVL.

The chain has TRBV4-1 and TRBJ2-1; 7 bases are shared with TRBD1. Germline CDR1 and CDR2: MGHRA and YSYEKL. The CDR3 totals 16 residues. V shed 4 bases and J 7 bases; nucleotides not matched to a gene: 13. The CDR3 bases are TGCGCCAGCAGCCGAGACTTCAGGGGGTCTCGGAATGAGCAGTTCTTC. Translating gives CASSRDFRGSRNEQFF.

The gene calls are TRBV19 and TRBJ1-5; 8 bases fit TRBD1. The CDR3 spans 16 residues. In germline, CDR1 is LNHDA, CDR2 SQIVND (reference sequence). Trimming took 10 bases from V and 0 from J; bases not matched to a gene: 11. The CDR3 reads CAIIGQGRDSNQPQHF. In nucleotides, the CDR3 is TGTGCCATTATTGGACAGGGAAGAGATAGCAATCAGCCCCAGCATTTT.

Comments on this clone: Other nucleotide sequences in the sample specify the same CDR3. This chain links TRBV20-1 with TRBJ2-7; D not resolved. The ends were cut back, 0 bases at V and 2 bases at J, with 2 bases in the middle. CDR3 size: 11 residues. CDR1 is DFQATT, CDR2 SNEGSKA, per germline (reference sequence). The CDR3 here is CSARDAYEQYF. In nucleotides, the CDR3 is TGCAGTGCTAGAGATGCCTACGAGCAGTACTTC.

This clone was recorded a few times. This chain connects TRBV4-1 to TRBJ1-5, with no clear D. This CDR3 region has 13 residues. In germline, CDR1 is MGHRA, CDR2 YSYEKL. V was pared by 0 bases and J by 3 bases, with 3 bases between. The CDR3: CASSQEHNQPQHF. The CDR3 DNA reads TGCGCCAGCAGCCAAGAACACAATCAGCCCCAGCATTTT.

The rearrangement joins TRBV9 to TRBJ1-6; TRBD1 matches 7 bases. J lost 6 bases, V lost 6 bases, and 6 bases had no gene match. Germline values: CDR1 SGDLS, CDR2 YYNGEE. The CDR3 is 14 residues long. Here the CDR3 DNA reads TGTGCCAGCACCCTAGGACAGGCTAATTCACCCCTCCACTTT. Amino acids: CASTLGQANSPLHF.

This chain joins TRBV20-1 and TRBJ2-1; D perhaps matches TRBD1 (5 bases). Trimming took 6 bases from V and 9 from J, leaving 12 bases between them. There are 11 residues in the CDR3. From germline, CDR1 is DFQATT and CDR2 SNEGSKA (reference sequence). Here the CDR3 DNA reads TGCAGTGCCCGAATAGGGGTTGAGCAGTTCTTC. Encoded protein: CSARIGVEQFF.

The gene calls are TRBV19 and TRBJ2-2; 10 bases agree with TRBD1. Trimming removed 10 bases from V and 3 bases from J; junction bases left unmatched: 8. The CDR3 runs to 15 residues. Germline CDR1 LNHDA, CDR2 SQIVND (reference sequence). The CDR3: CAISGQGGYTGELFF. As DNA, the CDR3 is TGTGCCATCTCCGGACAGGGGGGATACACCGGGGAGCTGTTTTTT.

This clone was counted only a few times. The chain links TRBV7-9 to TRBJ1-1, with D possibly TRBD1 on 5 matching bases. The CDR3 sequence is 12 residues long. CDR1 and CDR2 (germline): SEHNR, FQNEAQ (reference sequence). The germline V and J ends were trimmed by 6 bases and 5 bases, with 10 bases remaining between them. The CDR3 nucleotides read TGTGCCAGCAGATTTGGGGGGACTGAAGCTTTCTTT. Its translation is CASRFGGTEAFF.

The chain is built from TRBV7-9 and TRBJ2-7; possibly TRBD1 for D (6 bases). Trimming cost V 5 bases and J 3 bases, with 14 bases left between them. The V gene's germline CDR1 is SEHNR and CDR2 FQNEAQ (reference sequence). This CDR3 region has 14 residues. The CDR3 here is CASSTTGSVYEQYF. The CDR3, as DNA: TGTGCCAGCAGCACCACAGGGTCAGTCTACGAGCAGTACTTC. The whole variable domain, remainder taken from reference TRBV7-9 and TRBJ2-7, is DTGVSQNPRHKITKRGQNVTFRCDPISEHNRLYWYRQTLGQGPEFLTYFQNEAQLEKSRLLSDRFSAERPKGSFSTLEIQRTEQGDSAMYLCASSTTGSVYEQYFGPGTRLTVT.

V gene TRBV2 combines with J gene TRBJ2-7; the D is unclear. Germline CDR1 and CDR2: SNHLY and FYNNEI. V was clipped by 2 bases and J by 3 bases, with 5 bases between them. The CDR3 loop spans 12 amino acids. CDR3 bases: TGTGCCAGCAGTGAACAGAACTACGAGCAGTACTTC. It specifies CASSEQNYEQYF. Full variable domain (rest looked up from reference TRBV2 and TRBJ2-7): EPEVTQTPSHQVTQMGQEVILRCVPISNHLYFYWYRQILGQKVEFLVSFYNNEISEKSEIFDDQFSVERPDGSNFTLKIRSTKLEDSAMYFCASSEQNYEQYFGPGTRLTVT.

The chain is built from TRBV2 and TRBJ1-6, with D possibly being TRBD1 (6 bases). CDR1 and CDR2 from the germline V gene are SNHLY and FYNNEI. The CDR3 runs 14 residues. Trimming pared 5 bases from V and 5 bases from J, leaving 10 bases between. The CDR3 sequence is CASSPTGNNSPLHF. The CDR3 region has the DNA TGTGCCAGCAGTCCGACAGGCAATAATTCACCCCTCCACTTT. Full variable domain (missing parts from reference TRBV2 and TRBJ1-6): EPEVTQTPSHQVTQMGQEVILRCVPISNHLYFYWYRQILGQKVEFLVSFYNNEISEKSEIFDDQFSVERPDGSNFTLKIRSTKLEDSAMYFCASSPTGNNSPLHFGNGTRLTVT.

The V and J genes are TRBV7-9 and TRBJ2-1; D unclear. Trimming stripped 5 bases from V and 3 bases from J, with 14 bases between. This CDR3 is built from 15 residues. Germline lookup yields CDR1 SEHNR and CDR2 FQNEAQ (reference sequence). The CDR3 is CASSPRRMGYNEQFF. The CDR3 nucleotides read TGTGCCAGCAGCCCCCGACGGATGGGCTACAATGAGCAGTTCTTC.

The V gene is TRBV15, the J gene TRBJ1-3; TRBD1 aligns across 7 bases. Germline assignment: CDR1 LNHNV and CDR2 YYDKDF (reference sequence). CDR3 size: 17 residues. After removal of 3 bases from V and 1 base from J, the junction contained 9 bases not matched to a gene. CDR3 DNA sequence: TGTGCCACCAGCAGGGGAACAGGGGAAGGGTCTGGAAACACCATATATTTT. Residues: CATSRGTGEGSGNTIYF.

This clone was counted many times. The V and J genes are TRBV5-1 and TRBJ1-3; D not resolved. Germline CDR1 SGHRS, CDR2 YFSETQ. This CDR3 has 17 amino acids. The germline V and J ends were trimmed by 0 bases and 2 bases, with 15 bases remaining between them. For the CDR3, the DNA is TGCGCCAGCAGCTTGGGCGCCGAAGAGGGCACTGGAAACACCATATATTTT. Translating it yields CASSLGAEEGTGNTIYF.

The chain employs TRBV4-3 and TRBJ1-1, with D tentatively TRBD1 (5 bases). CDR3 length: 12 amino acids. V was shortened by 1 base and J by 12 bases, with 12 bases between the two germline ends. Germline-derived CDR1 and CDR2 are LGHNA and YSLEER. CDR3 in amino acids: CASSQVAGRPFF. CDR3 sequence (DNA): TGCGCCAGCAGCCAAGTGGCAGGGCGGCCTTTCTTT.

The V call is TRBV9, the J call TRBJ1-1; D is ambiguous. The CDR3 contains 15 residues. Germline assignment: CDR1 SGDLS and CDR2 YYNGEE. The V gene lost 0 bases and the J gene lost 0 bases, with 9 bases spanning the gap. The CDR3 DNA follows: TGTGCCAGCAGCGTAGACCCGCAAGTGAACACTGAAGCTTTCTTT. It yields the protein CASSVDPQVNTEAFF.

V and J are TRBV18 and TRBJ2-7; 11 bases match TRBD1. This CDR3 spans 15 amino acids. Germline trimming cut 4 bases from V and 5 bases from J; bases unmatched to any gene: 7. Germline CDR1 and CDR2: KGHSH and LQKENI. Here the CDR3 DNA reads TGTGCCAGCTCACTCGGACAGGGGGCGGGTGACGAGCAGTACTTC. It translates to CASSLGQGAGDEQYF.